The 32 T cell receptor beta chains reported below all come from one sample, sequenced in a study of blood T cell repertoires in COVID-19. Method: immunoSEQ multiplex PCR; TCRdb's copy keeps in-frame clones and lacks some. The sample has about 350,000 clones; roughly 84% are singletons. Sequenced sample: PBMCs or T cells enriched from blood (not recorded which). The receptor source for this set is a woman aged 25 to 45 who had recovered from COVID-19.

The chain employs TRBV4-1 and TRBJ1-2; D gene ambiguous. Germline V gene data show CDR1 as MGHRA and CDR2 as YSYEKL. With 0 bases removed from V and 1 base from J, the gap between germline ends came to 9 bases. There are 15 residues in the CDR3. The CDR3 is CASSQETSNNYGYTF. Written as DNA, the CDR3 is TGCGCCAGCAGCCAAGAAACTAGCAATAACTATGGCTACACCTTC.

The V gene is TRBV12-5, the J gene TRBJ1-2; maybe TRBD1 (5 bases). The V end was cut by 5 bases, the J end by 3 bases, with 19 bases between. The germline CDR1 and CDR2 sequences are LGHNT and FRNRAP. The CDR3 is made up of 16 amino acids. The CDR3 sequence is CASGGFRGKHDYGYTF. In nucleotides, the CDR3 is TGTGCTAGTGGTGGTTTTCGGGGGAAACACGACTATGGCTACACCTTC.

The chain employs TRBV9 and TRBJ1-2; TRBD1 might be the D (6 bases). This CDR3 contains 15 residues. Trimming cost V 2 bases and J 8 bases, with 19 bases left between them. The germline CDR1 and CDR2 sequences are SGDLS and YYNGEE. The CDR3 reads CASSVRDTRKKGYTF. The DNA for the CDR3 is TGTGCCAGCAGCGTCCGGGACACCAGGAAGAAAGGCTACACCTTC.

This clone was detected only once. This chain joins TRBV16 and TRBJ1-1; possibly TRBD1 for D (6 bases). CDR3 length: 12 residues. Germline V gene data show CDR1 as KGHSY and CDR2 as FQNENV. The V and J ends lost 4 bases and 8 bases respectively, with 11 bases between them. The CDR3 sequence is CASSPQGGEAFF. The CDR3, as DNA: TGTGCCAGCAGCCCACAGGGTGGGGAAGCTTTCTTT.

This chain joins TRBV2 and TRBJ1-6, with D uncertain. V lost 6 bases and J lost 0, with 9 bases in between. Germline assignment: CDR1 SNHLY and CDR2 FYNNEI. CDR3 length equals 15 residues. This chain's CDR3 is CASSRSDSYNSPLHF. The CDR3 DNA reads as TGTGCCAGCAGCAGGTCGGACTCCTATAATTCACCCCTCCACTTT.

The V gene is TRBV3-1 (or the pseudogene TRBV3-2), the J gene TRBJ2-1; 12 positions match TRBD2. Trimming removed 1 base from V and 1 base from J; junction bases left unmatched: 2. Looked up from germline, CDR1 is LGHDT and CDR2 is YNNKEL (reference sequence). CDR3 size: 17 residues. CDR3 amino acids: CASSQVGTSGSYNEQFF. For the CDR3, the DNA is TGTGCCAGCAGCCAAGTCGGGACTAGCGGGTCCTACAATGAGCAGTTCTTC.

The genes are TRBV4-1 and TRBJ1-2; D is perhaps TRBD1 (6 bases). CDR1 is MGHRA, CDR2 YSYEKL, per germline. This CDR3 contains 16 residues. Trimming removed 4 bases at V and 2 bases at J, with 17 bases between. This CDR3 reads CASSPGTQDRNYGYTF. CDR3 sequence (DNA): TGCGCCAGCAGCCCAGGGACCCAGGACAGAAACTATGGCTACACCTTC.

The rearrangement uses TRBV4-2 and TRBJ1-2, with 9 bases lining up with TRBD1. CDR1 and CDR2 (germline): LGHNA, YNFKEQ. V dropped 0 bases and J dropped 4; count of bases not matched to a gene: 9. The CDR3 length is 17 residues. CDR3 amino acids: CASSQDIGDRAIYGYTF. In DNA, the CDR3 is TGTGCCAGCAGCCAAGACATAGGGGACAGGGCAATCTATGGCTACACCTTC.

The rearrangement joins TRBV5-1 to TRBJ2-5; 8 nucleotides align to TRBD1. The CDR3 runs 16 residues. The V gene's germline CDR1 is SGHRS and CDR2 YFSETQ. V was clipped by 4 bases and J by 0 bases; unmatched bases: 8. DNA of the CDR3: TGCGCCAGCAGCCCCCAGGGGGCGGGGCACCAAGAGACCCAGTACTTC. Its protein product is CASSPQGAGHQETQYF. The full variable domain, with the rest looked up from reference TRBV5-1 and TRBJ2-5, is KAGVTQTPRYLIKTRGQQVTLSCSPISGHRSVSWYQQTPGQGLQFLFEYFSETQRNKGNFPGRFSGRQFSNSRSEMNVSTLELGDSALYLCASSPQGAGHQETQYFGPGTRLLVL.

The CDR3 reads CASRPTGPNYGYTF. The CDR3 DNA reads TGTGCCAGCAGGCCCACAGGACCCAACTATGGCTACACCTTC. The chain is built from TRBV28 and TRBJ1-2; D is perhaps TRBD1 (5 bases). Germline CDR1 is MDHEN and CDR2 is SYDVKM. V was pared by 6 bases and J by 2 bases, with 13 bases between. The CDR3 runs to 14 residues.

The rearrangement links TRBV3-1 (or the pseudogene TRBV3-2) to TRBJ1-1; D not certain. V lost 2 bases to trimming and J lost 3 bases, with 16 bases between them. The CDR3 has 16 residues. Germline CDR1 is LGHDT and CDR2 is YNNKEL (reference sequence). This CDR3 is CASSQNRGNWDTEAFF. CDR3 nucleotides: TGTGCCAGCAGCCAAAACCGAGGGAACTGGGACACTGAAGCTTTCTTT.

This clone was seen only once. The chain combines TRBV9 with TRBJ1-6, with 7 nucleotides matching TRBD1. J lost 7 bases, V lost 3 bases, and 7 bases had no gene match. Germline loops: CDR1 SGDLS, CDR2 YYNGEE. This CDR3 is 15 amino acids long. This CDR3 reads CASSEKGTANSPLHF. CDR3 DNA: TGTGCCAGCAGCGAGAAGGGGACAGCGAATTCACCCCTCCACTTT.

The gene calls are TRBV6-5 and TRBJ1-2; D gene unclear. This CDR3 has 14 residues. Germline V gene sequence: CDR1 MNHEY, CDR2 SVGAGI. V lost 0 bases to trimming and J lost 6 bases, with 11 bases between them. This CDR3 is CASSYSMEGNGYTF. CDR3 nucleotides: TGTGCCAGCAGTTACTCGATGGAGGGTAATGGCTACACCTTC.

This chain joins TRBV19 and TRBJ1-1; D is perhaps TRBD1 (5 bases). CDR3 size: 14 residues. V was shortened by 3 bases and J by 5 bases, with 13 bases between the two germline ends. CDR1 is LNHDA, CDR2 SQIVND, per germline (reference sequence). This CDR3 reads CASSMIAGRTEAFF. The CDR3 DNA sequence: TGTGCCAGTAGTATGATAGCAGGGAGGACTGAAGCTTTCTTT.

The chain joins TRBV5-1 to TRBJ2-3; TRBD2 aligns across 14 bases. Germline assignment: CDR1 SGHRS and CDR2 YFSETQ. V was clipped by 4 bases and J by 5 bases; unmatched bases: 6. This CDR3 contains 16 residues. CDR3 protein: CASSVGLAGAGDTQYF. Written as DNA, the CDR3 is TGCGCCAGCAGCGTGGGACTAGCGGGGGCTGGAGATACGCAGTATTTT.

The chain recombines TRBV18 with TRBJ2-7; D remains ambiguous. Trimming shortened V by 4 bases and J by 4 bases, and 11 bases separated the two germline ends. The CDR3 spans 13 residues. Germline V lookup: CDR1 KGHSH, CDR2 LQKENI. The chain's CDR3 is CASSLNTEYEQYF. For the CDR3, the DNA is TGTGCCAGCTCACTAAATACGGAGTACGAGCAGTACTTC.

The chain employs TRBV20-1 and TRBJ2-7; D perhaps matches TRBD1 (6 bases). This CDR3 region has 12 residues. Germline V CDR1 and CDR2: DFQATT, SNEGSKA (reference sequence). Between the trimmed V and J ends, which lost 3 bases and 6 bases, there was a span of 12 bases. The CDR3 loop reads CSASLQGIEQYF. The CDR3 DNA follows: TGCAGTGCTAGTTTACAGGGAATCGAGCAGTACTTC.

The CDR3 DNA reads as TGTGCCAGCAGCTGGGGCCGGGTAGCGGGAGGGCGACAAGAGACCCAGTACTTC. This gives the protein CASSWGRVAGGRQETQYF. The chain links TRBV5-6 to TRBJ2-5, with TRBD2 matching 11 bases. The germline CDR1 and CDR2 sequences are SGHDT and YYEEEE. V was clipped by 3 bases and J by 2 bases; unmatched bases: 12. The CDR3 spans 18 residues.

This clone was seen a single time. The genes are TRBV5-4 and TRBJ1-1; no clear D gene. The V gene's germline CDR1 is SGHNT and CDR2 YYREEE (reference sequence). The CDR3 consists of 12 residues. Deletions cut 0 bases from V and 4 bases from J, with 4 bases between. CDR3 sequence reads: CASSLGSTEAFF. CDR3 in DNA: TGTGCCAGCAGCTTGGGCAGCACTGAAGCTTTCTTT.

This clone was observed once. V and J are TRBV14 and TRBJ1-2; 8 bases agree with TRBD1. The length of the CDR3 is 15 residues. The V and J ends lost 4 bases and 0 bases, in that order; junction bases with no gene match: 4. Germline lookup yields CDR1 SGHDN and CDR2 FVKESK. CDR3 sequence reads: CASSRTGGANYGYTF. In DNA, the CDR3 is TGTGCCAGCAGCCGAACAGGGGGGGCTAACTATGGCTACACCTTC.

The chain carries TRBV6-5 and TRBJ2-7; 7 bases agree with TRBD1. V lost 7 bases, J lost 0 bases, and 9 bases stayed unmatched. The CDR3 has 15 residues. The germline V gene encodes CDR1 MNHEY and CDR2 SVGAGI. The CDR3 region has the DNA TGTGCCAGCATAACCGGGACAGAGATCTCCTACGAGCAGTACTTC. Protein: CASITGTEISYEQYF.

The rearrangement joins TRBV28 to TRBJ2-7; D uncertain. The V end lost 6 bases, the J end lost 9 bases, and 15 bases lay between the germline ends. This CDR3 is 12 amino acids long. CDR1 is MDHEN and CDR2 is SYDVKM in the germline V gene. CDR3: CASSPSSRGQYF. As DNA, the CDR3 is TGTGCCAGCAGCCCTAGTTCTCGCGGGCAGTACTTC.

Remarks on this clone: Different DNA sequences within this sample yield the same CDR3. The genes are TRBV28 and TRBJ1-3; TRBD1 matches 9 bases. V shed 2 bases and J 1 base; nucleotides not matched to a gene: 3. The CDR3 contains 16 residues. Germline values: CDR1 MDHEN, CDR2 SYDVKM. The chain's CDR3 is CASSLSDRGSGNTIYF. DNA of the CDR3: TGTGCCAGCAGTTTAAGTGACAGGGGGTCTGGAAACACCATATATTTT.

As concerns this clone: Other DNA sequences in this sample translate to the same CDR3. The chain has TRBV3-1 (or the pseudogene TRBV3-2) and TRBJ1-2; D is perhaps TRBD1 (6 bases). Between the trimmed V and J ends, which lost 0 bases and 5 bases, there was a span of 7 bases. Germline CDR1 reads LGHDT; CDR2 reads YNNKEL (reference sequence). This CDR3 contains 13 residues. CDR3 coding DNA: TGTGCCAGCAGCCAAGATAGGGGGTATGGCTACACCTTC. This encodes CASSQDRGYGYTF.

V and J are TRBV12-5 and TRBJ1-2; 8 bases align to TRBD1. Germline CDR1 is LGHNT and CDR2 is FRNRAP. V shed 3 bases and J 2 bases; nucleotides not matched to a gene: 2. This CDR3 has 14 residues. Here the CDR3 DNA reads TGTGCTAGTGGTTTACAGGGGGGGAACTATGGCTACACCTTC. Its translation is CASGLQGGNYGYTF.

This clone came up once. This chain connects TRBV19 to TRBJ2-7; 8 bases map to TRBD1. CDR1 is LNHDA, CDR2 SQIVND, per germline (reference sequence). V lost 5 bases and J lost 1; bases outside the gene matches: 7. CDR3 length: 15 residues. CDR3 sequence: CASSAGGARSYEQYF. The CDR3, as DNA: TGTGCCAGTAGTGCAGGGGGCGCAAGATCCTACGAGCAGTACTTC.

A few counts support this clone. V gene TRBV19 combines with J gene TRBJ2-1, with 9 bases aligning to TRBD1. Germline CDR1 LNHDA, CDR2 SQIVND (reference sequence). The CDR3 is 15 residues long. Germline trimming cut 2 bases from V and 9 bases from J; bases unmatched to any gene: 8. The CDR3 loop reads CASSIWDRVYREQFF. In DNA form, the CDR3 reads TGTGCCAGTAGTATATGGGACAGGGTCTACCGTGAGCAGTTCTTC.

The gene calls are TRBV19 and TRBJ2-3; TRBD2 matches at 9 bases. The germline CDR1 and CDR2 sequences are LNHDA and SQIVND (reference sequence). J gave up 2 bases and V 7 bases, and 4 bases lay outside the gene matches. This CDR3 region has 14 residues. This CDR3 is CASTRTSVTDTQYF. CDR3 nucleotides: TGTGCCAGTACCCGGACTAGCGTCACAGATACGCAGTATTTT.

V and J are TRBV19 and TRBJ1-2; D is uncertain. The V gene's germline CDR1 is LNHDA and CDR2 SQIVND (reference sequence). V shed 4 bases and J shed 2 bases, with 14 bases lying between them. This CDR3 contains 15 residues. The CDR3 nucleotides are TGTGCCAGTAGTACCCGCGTCGCTCTAAACTATGGCTACACCTTC. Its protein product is CASSTRVALNYGYTF.

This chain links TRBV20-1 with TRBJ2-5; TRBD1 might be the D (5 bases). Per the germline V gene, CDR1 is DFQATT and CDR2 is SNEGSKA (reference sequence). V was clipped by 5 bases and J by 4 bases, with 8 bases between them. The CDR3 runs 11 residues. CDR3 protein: CSARTGETQYF. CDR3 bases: TGCAGTGCTCGTACAGGAGAGACCCAGTACTTC.

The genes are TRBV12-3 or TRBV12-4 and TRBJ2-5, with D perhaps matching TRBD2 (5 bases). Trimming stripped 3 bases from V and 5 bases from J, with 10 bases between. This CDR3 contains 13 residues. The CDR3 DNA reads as TGTGCCAGCAGTTTGCGGGTCCGGGAGACCCAGTACTTC. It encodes CASSLRVRETQYF.

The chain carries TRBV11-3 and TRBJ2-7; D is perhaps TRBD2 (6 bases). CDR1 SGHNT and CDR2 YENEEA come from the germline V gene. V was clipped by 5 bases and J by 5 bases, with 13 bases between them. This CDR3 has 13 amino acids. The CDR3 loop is CASSPFGGDEQYF. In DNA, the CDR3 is TGTGCCAGCAGCCCCTTCGGGGGAGACGAGCAGTACTTC.